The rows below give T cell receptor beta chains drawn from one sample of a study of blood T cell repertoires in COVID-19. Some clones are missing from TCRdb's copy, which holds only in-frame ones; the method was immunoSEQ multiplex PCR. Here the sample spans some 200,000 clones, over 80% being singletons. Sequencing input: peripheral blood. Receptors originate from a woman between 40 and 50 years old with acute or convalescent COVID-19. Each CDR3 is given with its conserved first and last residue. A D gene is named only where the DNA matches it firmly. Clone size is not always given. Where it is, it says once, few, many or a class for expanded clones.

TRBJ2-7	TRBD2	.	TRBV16	TGTGCCAGCAGCCAATTGGGGAGGGGCTACGAGCAGTACTTC	CASSQLGRGYEQYF
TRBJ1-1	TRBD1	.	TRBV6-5	TGTGCCAGCAGCCGGACAGGATCGAACACTGAAGCTTTCTTT	CASSRTGSNTEAFF
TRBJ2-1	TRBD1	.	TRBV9	TGTGCCAGCAGCGTACGGGGACAGAAGCAGTTCTTC	CASSVRGQKQFF
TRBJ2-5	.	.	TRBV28	TGTGCCAGCAGTTTCCGCGGTGCGGGACAAGAGACCCAGTACTTC	CASSFRGAGQETQYF
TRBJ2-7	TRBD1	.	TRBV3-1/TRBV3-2	TGTGCCAGCAGCCAAGATATGGCAGGGGGCTCTGGCGAGCAGTACTTC	CASSQDMAGGSGEQYF
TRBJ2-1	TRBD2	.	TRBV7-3	TGTGCCAGCAGCTTAACGCGGGGGGGAACAAACAATGAGCAGTTCTTC	CASSLTRGGTNNEQFF
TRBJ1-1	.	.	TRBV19	TGTGCCAGTAGTATAGGGGCCAGGGGAACGAACACTGAAGCTTTCTTT	CASSIGARGTNTEAFF
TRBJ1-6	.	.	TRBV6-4	TGTGCCAGCAGTGACTCTAATAATTCACCCCTCCACTTT	CASSDSNNSPLHF
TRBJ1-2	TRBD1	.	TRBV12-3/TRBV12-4	TGTGCCAGCAGAAAACAGGGGGCTGATGGCTACACCTTC	CASRKQGADGYTF
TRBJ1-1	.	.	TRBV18	TGTGCCAGCTCGCAGGACAGAATGAACACTGAAGCTTTCTTT	CASSQDRMNTEAFF
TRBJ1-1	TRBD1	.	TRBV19	TGTGCCAGTAGCAGGGGACAGGGGGTAGGTGAAGCTTTCTTT	CASSRGQGVGEAFF
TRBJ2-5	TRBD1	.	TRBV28	TGTGCCAGCAGTTTAAGGGTCAGGGGGCCAGAAGAGACCCAGTACTTC	CASSLRVRGPEETQYF
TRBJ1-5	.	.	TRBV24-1	TGTGCCACCAGTGATTCGGGTCGGATTCAGCCCCAGCATTTT	CATSDSGRIQPQHF
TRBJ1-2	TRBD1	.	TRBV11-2	TGTGCCAGCAGCTTAGGGCCCCGGGACAGGAAATATGGCTACACCTTC	CASSLGPRDRKYGYTF
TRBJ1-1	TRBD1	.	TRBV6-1	TGTGCCAGCAGTGAAAGGGTTCAGGGGGCCGGCACTGAAGCTTTCTTT	CASSERVQGAGTEAFF
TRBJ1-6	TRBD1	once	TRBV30	TGTGCCTGGAGTCAGCCAGGGACAGGGTCTAGACCCCTCCACTTT	CAWSQPGTGSRPLHF
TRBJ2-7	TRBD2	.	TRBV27	TGTGCCAGCAGTTTAACGTTAGCGGGGGGGTTTTACGAGCAGTACTTC	CASSLTLAGGFYEQYF
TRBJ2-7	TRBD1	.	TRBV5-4	TGTGCCAGCAGCGCGGGGACAGGGAGCAAGTACTTC	CASSAGTGSKYF
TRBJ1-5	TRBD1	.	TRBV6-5	TGTGCCAGCAGCCCGGGACAGGGGATCAATCAGCCCCAGCATTTT	CASSPGQGINQPQHF
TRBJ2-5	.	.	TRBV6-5	TGTGCCAGCGGGCGGGTTCAAGAGACCCAGTACTTC	CASGRVQETQYF
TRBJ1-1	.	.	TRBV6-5	TGTGCCAGCAGTTATGGAGTGGCTGAAGCTTTCTTT	CASSYGVAEAFF
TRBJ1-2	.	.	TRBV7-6	TGTGCCAGCAGCTTGAGCATAAGCCGGGAGGATGGCTACACCTTC	CASSLSISREDGYTF
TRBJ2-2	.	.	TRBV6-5	TGTGCCAGCAGGGGGGGACCCTGGGACGGGGAGCTGTTTTTT	CASRGGPWDGELFF
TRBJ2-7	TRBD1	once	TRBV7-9	TGTGCCAGCAGCCCGGGGACAGGCTACGAGCAGTACTTC	CASSPGTGYEQYF
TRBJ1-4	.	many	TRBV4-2	TGTGCCAGCAGCCAAGATGCGGGAAAGGGTGTTGAAAAACTGTTTTTT	CASSQDAGKGVEKLFF
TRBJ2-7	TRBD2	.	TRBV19	TGTGCCAGTAGTATTGGACTAGCGATCTCCTACGAGCAGTACTTC	CASSIGLAISYEQYF
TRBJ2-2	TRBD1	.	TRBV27	TGTGCCAGCAGTTTTCAGGACAGGGGAACCGGGGAGCTGTTTTTT	CASSFQDRGTGELFF
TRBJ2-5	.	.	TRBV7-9	TGTGCCAGCAGCCCCAAGGGGAACCAAGAGACCCAGTACTTC	CASSPKGNQETQYF
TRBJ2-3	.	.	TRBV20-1	TGCAGTGCTAGTCAGGGGGCGGGGGCCTACACAGATACGCAGTATTTT	CSASQGAGAYTDTQYF
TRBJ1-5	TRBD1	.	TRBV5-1	TGCGCCAGCAGCTCACAGGGGCTTCGCAATCAGCCCCAGCATTTT	CASSSQGLRNQPQHF
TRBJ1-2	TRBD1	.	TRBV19	TGTGCCAGTAGTATAATGACAGGGGAGAGTGGCTACACCTTC	CASSIMTGESGYTF
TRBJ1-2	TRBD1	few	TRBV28	TGTGCCAGCTGGGGGGACAGGGTTAATTCGGACTATGGCTACACCTTC	CASWGDRVNSDYGYTF
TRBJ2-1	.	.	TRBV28	TGTGCCAGCAGTACCCCAGCGGACTACAATGAGCAGTTCTTC	CASSTPADYNEQFF
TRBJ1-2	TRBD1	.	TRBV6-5	TGTGCCAGCAGTATCTACGGACAGGGGAGCTATGGCTACACCTTC	CASSIYGQGSYGYTF
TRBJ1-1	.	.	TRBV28	TGTGCCAGCAGTTTACCTACAGGGTTGTTTGAAGCTTTCTTT	CASSLPTGLFEAFF
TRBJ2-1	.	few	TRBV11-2	TGTGCCAGCAGCTTTCTTGACGGGGGTAATGAGCAGTTCTTC	CASSFLDGGNEQFF
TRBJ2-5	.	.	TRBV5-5	TGTGCCAGCAGCTTGGTAGGGGTGGGCCGGGTTGGAGAGACCCAGTACTTC	CASSLVGVGRVGETQYF
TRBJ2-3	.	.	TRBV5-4	TGTGCCACCATTCTTCCAGGCACAGATACGCAGTATTTT	CATILPGTDTQYF
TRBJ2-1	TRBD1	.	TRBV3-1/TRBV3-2	TGTGCCAGCAGCCAAGCGGGACAGGGGGCAAATGAGCAGTTCTTC	CASSQAGQGANEQFF
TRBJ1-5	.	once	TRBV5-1	TGCGCCAGCAGCTTGTATGTACAGGGTCCAAATCAGCCCCAGCATTTT	CASSLYVQGPNQPQHF
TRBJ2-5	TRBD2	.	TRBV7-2	TGTGCCAGCAGCATGACTAGCGGTCAAGAGACCCAGTACTTC	CASSMTSGQETQYF
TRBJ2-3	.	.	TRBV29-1	TGCAGCGTTTCCCCATTTGGTCCACACACAGATACGCAGTATTTT	CSVSPFGPHTDTQYF
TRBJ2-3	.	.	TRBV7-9	TGTGCCAGCACCTACAAGGACAGCGATACGCAGTATTTT	CASTYKDSDTQYF
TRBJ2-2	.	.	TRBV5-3	TGTGCCACCCGGGACACCGGGGAGCTGTTTTTT	CATRDTGELFF
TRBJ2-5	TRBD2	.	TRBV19	TGTGCCAGTAACGTTGGACTAGCCTTCGAGACCCAGTACTTC	CASNVGLAFETQYF
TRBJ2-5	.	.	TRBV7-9	TGTGCCAGCAGCTTAGGTGTCGGCCAAGAGACCCAGTACTTC	CASSLGVGQETQYF
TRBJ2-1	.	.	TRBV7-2	TGTGCCAGCAGCTTAGACCGCATGAGAGCCAATGAGCAGTTCTTC	CASSLDRMRANEQFF
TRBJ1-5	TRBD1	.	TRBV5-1	TGCGCCAGCAGCCCGGAGCCCCCGGGACAGGGGGATCAGCCCCAGCATTTT	CASSPEPPGQGDQPQHF
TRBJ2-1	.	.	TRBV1	TGCACCAGCAGTTTAACAGGGGAGGAGGACAATGAGCAGTTCTTC	CTSSLTGEEDNEQFF
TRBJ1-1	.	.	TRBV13	TGTGCCAGCAGCTTGGGAAGGGGGAGAACTGAAGCTTTCTTT	CASSLGRGRTEAFF
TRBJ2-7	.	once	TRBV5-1	TGCGCCAGCAGCAGGAAGGCCAGGTCAGCAGCTATTATCGACGAGCAGTACTTC	CASSRKARSAAIIDEQYF
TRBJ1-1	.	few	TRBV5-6	TGTGCCAGCAGCTTGTTCAGGGATTGGGGTGAAGCTTTCTTT	CASSLFRDWGEAFF
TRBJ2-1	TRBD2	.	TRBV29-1	TGCAGCGTTGTATTGGGGACTAGCGGGCGCGATGAGCAGTTCTTC	CSVVLGTSGRDEQFF